This T cell receptor (beta chain) was observed in a study of T-cell reconstitution after alpha-beta-depleted transplantation in children. Regarding this clonotype: Its antigen remains unidentified.

Unique molecular identifiers were incorporated during preparation of the TCRbeta library. TCRdb redid the calling of the PCR reads with MiXCR, one entry per CDR3 protein. The sample has roughly 790,000 distinct CDR3 sequences, about 16% seen once; the top ten hold about 5%. CDR1 is SGHAT, CDR2 FQNNGV, per germline. J lost 6 bases, V lost 0 bases, and 10 bases had no gene match. This CDR3 has 18 amino acids. Study outcomes and limitations: Approximately two months post-transplant, alpha-beta T cells reportedly originated from several hundred expanded graft clones.

The clonotype was recovered from a male patient aged 10 to 17 who had a stem cell transplant for acute lymphoblastic leukemia, so the T cells may come from the graft donor. The chain combines TRBV11-2 with TRBJ2-1, with TRBD2 matching 11 bases. The sequenced sample was PBMCs, mostly from graft donor cells, obtained 360 days after TCRalphabeta/CD19-depleted stem cell transplant. CDR3 nucleotides: TGTGCCAGCAGCTTAGAGGGGGGACTAGCGGCCTGGGGCAATGAGCAGTTCTTC. Translating gives CASSLEGGLAAWGNEQFF.